Detailed here is one T cell receptor beta chain. Its antigen remains unidentified. The record originates from a study of CD8+CD57+ T cells in acquired aplastic anemia. Profiling of TCR beta VDJ combinations and CDR3 sequences used genomic DNA as template. TCRdb processed the reads anew with MiXCR; each CDR3 protein has one entry. The table has roughly 420,000 distinct CDR3 sequences, around 72% seen once. General study results and limits: No significant difference in CD8+ Simpson's diversity was found between patients and controls. Overlap between patients and controls comprised some 31 CD8+ CDR3 sequences.

Sequencing input: sorted CD4+, CD8+, or CD8+CD57+ T cells (not recorded which) from PBMCs. The clonotype was recovered from a human donor in good health, serving as a control.

The DNA for the CDR3 is TGTGCCAGCAGTCTTGGACAGGGGGCGCGGACCGGGGAGCTGTTTTTT. Residues: CASSLGQGARTGELFF. V gene TRBV7-6 combines with J gene TRBJ2-2; TRBD1 agrees at 11 bases. Looked up from germline, CDR1 is SGHVS and CDR2 is FNYEAQ. The V and J ends lost 6 bases and 5 bases, in that order; junction bases with no gene match: 8. This CDR3 contains 16 residues.